This T cell receptor beta chain was obtained from a study of blood T cell repertoires in COVID-19. Overall study: Both acute and convalescent COVID-19 samples were obtained from the United States, Italy and Spain. In each case, the material was cDNA or gDNA derived from T cells, B-cell-depleted T cells, or PBMCs.

Trimming cost V 5 bases and J 4 bases; bases outside gene matches: 9. The CDR3 contains 15 residues. The V gene's germline CDR1 is SEHNR and CDR2 FQNEAQ (reference sequence). Original methodology: By means of reference gene primer amplification, nucleated cell counts were estimated. Clones were sequenced by immunoSEQ multiplex PCR, and TCRdb holds only the in-frame ones, with some missing. V and J calls and clone size come straight from that table; D and trimming were deduced from the DNA. The sample includes around 250,000 clones, about 86% of them seen just once. The receptor's source is a man aged 18 to 35 with active or convalescent COVID-19. The chain joins TRBV7-9 to TRBJ1-1, with TRBD1 identical over 8 bases. Sequences were obtained from peripheral blood. CDR3 residues: CASSPRGQVVTEAFF. In DNA form, the CDR3 reads TGTGCCAGCAGCCCGAGGGGACAGGTGGTCACTGAAGCTTTCTTT. The full variable domain, its missing parts supplied by reference TRBV7-9 and TRBJ1-1, is DTGVSQNPRHKITKRGQNVTFRCDPISEHNRLYWYRQTLGQGPEFLTYFQNEAQLEKSRLLSDRFSAERPKGSFSTLEIQRTEQGDSAMYLCASSPRGQVVTEAFFGQGTRLTVV.